This TCR beta chain was captured in a study of cytomegalovirus exposure and HLA in healthy donors. Regarding the study as a whole: It was reported that TCR beta sequences correctly inferred the HLA-A and HLA-B alleles for most subjects. A later analysis found that most CMV-associated TCR beta chains appeared HLA-restricted. Upon later analysis, TCR association rates were observed to vary by HLA locus, being highest for DRB1 and lowest for HLA-C.

The PCR had 60 Vbeta and 13 Jbeta primers. Some clones are missing from TCRdb's copy, which holds only in-frame ones; the method was immunoSEQ multiplex PCR. The sample comprises under 110,000 clones, around 83% of which are singletons, and 3% to 5% rests with the top ten. Every donor was a healthy person donating bone marrow. CDR1 and CDR2 (germline): SGHKS, YYEKEE (reference sequence). The ends were cut back, 1 base at V and 4 bases at J, with 12 bases in the middle. This CDR3 is built from 14 residues. As concerns this clone: The antigen is undetermined.

Sequencing was performed on PBMCs. V gene TRBV5-5 combines with J gene TRBJ2-7; D is undetermined. This TCR was sampled from a man aged 25-40 years in good health and CMV-seronegative. CDR3 sequence: CASSLPEPSYEQYF. CDR3 DNA: TGTGCCAGCAGCTTGCCGGAGCCGAGTTACGAGCAGTACTTC.